Following are 18 T cell receptor beta chains from one sample sequenced in a study of T cells expressing NK-cell markers. TCRdb reanalyzed the 5' RACE reads, giving one entry per CDR3 protein sequence and no DNA. This sample's clone table lists roughly 430,000 distinct CDR3 sequences. The sample consisted of blood T cells: a sorted CD56 or NKG2C T cell subset, CD4+ or CD8+ T cells, or bulk PBMC T cells (not recorded which). These receptors came from a woman between 18 and 69 years old in good health.

The chain couples TRBV4-3 to TRBJ1-4; without DNA, the TCRdb call of TRBD1 cannot be checked. There are 13 residues in the CDR3. Germline CDR1 is LGHNA and CDR2 is YSLEER. The CDR3 spells CASSPGTAEKLFF.

This sequence joins TRBV19 and TRBJ1-3. CDR3 length equals 14 residues. Germline-derived CDR1 and CDR2 are LNHDA and SQIVND (reference sequence). CDR3 sequence reads: CASSIVSSGNTIYF.

This sequence joins TRBV24-1 and TRBJ2-2; no DNA is available, so the TRBD2 call from TCRdb remains unchecked. Germline assignment: CDR1 KGHDR and CDR2 SFDVKD. This CDR3 is built from 15 residues. The CDR3 loop reads CATRGSGSSTGELFF.

V and J are TRBV11-2 and TRBJ2-1. Germline CDR1 is SGHAT and CDR2 is FQNNGV. The CDR3 covers 14 residues. CDR3 protein: CASSQTGLHDEQFF.

V is TRBV7-9 and J is TRBJ2-5; TCRdb reports TRBD1, a call that lacks DNA to check it against. The CDR3 has 15 amino acids. From germline, CDR1 is SEHNR and CDR2 FQNEAQ (reference sequence). The CDR3 sequence is CASSLGGTGRETQYF. Drawing the rest from reference TRBV7-9 and TRBJ2-5, the complete variable domain is DTGVSQNPRHKITKRGQNVTFRCDPISEHNRLYWYRQTLGQGPEFLTYFQNEAQLEKSRLLSDRFSAERPKGSFSTLEIQRTEQGDSAMYLCASSLGGTGRETQYFGPGTRLLVL.

The rearrangement joins TRBV29-1 to TRBJ2-2; TCRdb calls TRBD1, which cannot be checked without DNA. The CDR3 sequence is 17 residues long. Germline V lookup: CDR1 SQVTM, CDR2 ANQGSEA. The CDR3 sequence is CSVGGRRQGGDTGELFF.

This rearrangement joins TRBV27 to TRBJ2-1. Germline V gives CDR1 MNHEY, CDR2 SMNVEV (reference sequence). The CDR3 runs to 15 residues. This CDR3 reads CASSPTRGAYNEQFF.

The rearrangement links TRBV28 to TRBJ1-5. Per germline, CDR1 MDHEN and CDR2 SYDVKM. This CDR3 comprises 13 residues. The CDR3 sequence: CATYSFYTGPQHF.

The rearrangement joins TRBV9 to TRBJ2-2; TCRdb lists TRBD2, though no DNA is available to test this call. The germline gives CDR1 SGDLS, CDR2 YYNGEE. There are 17 residues in the CDR3. Here the CDR3 reads CASSVVGSGANTGELFF.

The chain recombines TRBV10-3 with TRBJ2-5; TCRdb's D gene call, TRBD1, goes unchecked for lack of DNA. The CDR3 has 13 residues. Germline V gene data show CDR1 as ENHRY and CDR2 as SYGVKD. CDR3 sequence: CAISDEGAKTQYF.

The chain joins TRBV5-4 to TRBJ2-2; lacking DNA, the TRBD2 call made by TCRdb goes unchecked. From germline, CDR1 is SGHNT and CDR2 YYREEE (reference sequence). This CDR3 has 16 residues. This CDR3 reads CASSFSLAGHTGELFF.

The chain is built from TRBV11-2 and TRBJ2-3; with no DNA, the TCRdb D assignment of TRBD2 cannot be verified. This CDR3 comprises 15 residues. The germline CDR1 and CDR2 sequences are SGHAT and FQNNGV. The CDR3 spells CASSFLAGGLDTQYF.

The V and J genes are TRBV20-1 and TRBJ2-3; TCRdb proposes TRBD1, but this gene call is untestable without DNA. CDR1 DFQATT and CDR2 SNEGSKA come from the germline V gene (reference sequence). The CDR3 covers 15 residues. The CDR3 loop reads CSARDVWAETDTQYF.

The chain carries TRBV7-2 and TRBJ2-7. Looked up from germline, CDR1 is SGHTA and CDR2 is FQGNSA. This CDR3 spans 14 amino acids. The CDR3 is CASSLAPNSYEQYF.

This sequence joins TRBV23-1 and TRBJ2-6. TRBV23-1 is recorded as an ORF, its role being uncertain. This CDR3 has 15 residues. The CDR3 here is CASIVLSSGANVLTF.

The rearrangement links TRBV20-1 to TRBJ2-7; TCRdb indicates TRBD1, and absent DNA this call remains unverified. The CDR3 length is 13 residues. Germline loops: CDR1 DFQATT, CDR2 SNEGSKA (reference sequence). The CDR3 sequence: CSGLRDVGYEQYF.

The chain carries TRBV9 and TRBJ2-7; TCRdb's D call, TRBD2, is unchecked because there is no DNA. This CDR3 comprises 13 residues. Per germline, CDR1 SGDLS and CDR2 YYNGEE. The CDR3 loop reads CASSLAGGGEQYF.

This chain uses TRBV20-1 with TRBJ1-2. The germline V gene encodes CDR1 DFQATT and CDR2 SNEGSKA (reference sequence). The CDR3 length is 15 residues. The CDR3 loop is CSARDRVVMNYGYTF.